Each of the 5 T cell receptor beta chains below was sequenced from the same sample in a study of blood T cells in healthy people across ages. The use of a sample-barcoded 5' primer and a J-beta primer mix characterized a second PCR of roughly 7 to 11 cycles. TCRdb itself ran the 5' RACE reads through MiXCR, one entry per CDR3 protein. Seen here are under 800,000 distinct CDR3 sequences, about 40% observed once, and the top ten hold around 20%. Sequences were obtained from blood. These receptor sequences come from a woman aged 55-75 years in good health.

Many counts were recorded for this clonotype. This chain uses TRBV3-1 with TRBJ1-5; 7 positions agree with TRBD1. The CDR3 covers 17 residues. CDR1 and CDR2 from the germline V gene are LGHDT and YNNKEL (reference sequence). Unmatched junction bases numbered 11, after V lost 0 bases and J lost 6 bases. In DNA, the CDR3 is TGTGCCAGCAGCCAAGATTCTGAGATAGGGGGCGGTCAGCCCCAGCATTTT. As protein: CASSQDSEIGGGQPQHF.

This rearrangement joins TRBV27 to TRBJ2-7; 9 positions match TRBD1. The CDR3 sequence is 14 residues long. Germline V gene data show CDR1 as MNHEY and CDR2 as SMNVEV (reference sequence). Trimming took 6 bases from V and 3 from J; bases not matched to a gene: 6. The CDR3 is CASSKWGQGYEQYF. The CDR3 bases are TGTGCCAGCAGCAAGTGGGGACAGGGCTACGAGCAGTACTTC.

This clonotype has a handful of counts. The chain couples TRBV6-2 or TRBV6-3 to TRBJ2-3; possible D gene TRBD2, 6 bases. Germline assignment: CDR1 MNHEY and CDR2 SVGEGT. The V end lost 7 bases, the J end lost 0 bases, and 14 bases lay between the germline ends. This CDR3 region has 15 residues. The chain's CDR3 is CASTPFGTSTDTQYF. The CDR3 nucleotides read TGTGCCAGCACCCCCTTCGGGACTAGCACAGATACGCAGTATTTT.

A note on this clonotype: The junction departs from germline at one end; a sequencing error may be responsible. V and J are TRBV27 and TRBJ2-7; 8 bases fit TRBD1. The assigned J gene may be wrong: the sequence end matches TRBJ2-5 better. Looked up from germline, CDR1 is MNHEY and CDR2 is SMNVEV (reference sequence). There are 14 residues in the CDR3. The CDR3 DNA sequence: TGTGTCAGCAGTCCCCGGGACAGGAGGGAGACCCAGTACTTC. Amino acid sequence: CVSSPRDRRETQYF.

V is TRBV6-5 and J is TRBJ2-7, with D maybe TRBD1 (5 bases). Looked up from germline, CDR1 is MNHEY and CDR2 is SVGAGI. This CDR3 is 14 amino acids long. Trimming cost V 6 bases and J 0 bases, with 12 bases left between them. Here the CDR3 DNA reads TGTGCCAGCAGGACTGGACATGGCTCCTACGAGCAGTACTTC. Translating it yields CASRTGHGSYEQYF.